Here is one T cell receptor beta chain with its context. This entry belongs to a study of T cells in Graves' hyperthyroidism and ophthalmopathy. The study based diagnoses on clinical symptoms, serum thyroxine and TRAb, thyroid ultrasound and orbital computed tomography. The investigators amplified TCR beta CDR3 regions from RNA transcripts. First-round RT-PCR of the TCR CDR3 relied on the HTBI primer set. TCRdb redid the calling of the multiplex PCR reads with MiXCR, one entry per CDR3 protein. The data contain 690,000 or so distinct CDR3 sequences, roughly 20% of them singletons. From germline, CDR1 is KGHDR and CDR2 SFDVKD. V lost 5 bases and J 1 base, leaving 9 bases between the germline ends. There are 14 residues in the CDR3.

The rearrangement links TRBV24-1 to TRBJ2-3; D uncertain. This receptor was taken from a woman in her 50s with Graves' hyperthyroidism that later progressed to Graves' ophthalmopathy. Sequencing input: blood. The CDR3, as DNA: TGTGCCACCAGTGCCGCTTTGGGCACAGATACGCAGTATTTT. This translates into CATSAALGTDTQYF.